These 3 T cell receptor beta chains were all obtained from the same sample, sequenced in a study of T cell responses to AZD1222 COVID-19 vaccine. The repertoire was sequenced with immunoSEQ multiplex PCR; TCRdb's copy has only in-frame clones and lacks some. The sample lists just over 90,000 clones, 80% to 90% seen once, with more than 2% in the top ten. Sample: peripheral blood, taken 28 days after the second AZD1222 dose. The receptors were gathered from an adult who received the AZD1222 COVID-19 vaccine.

The chain employs TRBV7-8 and TRBJ1-5; D gene unclear. The length of the CDR3 is 17 residues. The germline gives CDR1 SGHVS, CDR2 FQNEAQ. V was trimmed by 5 bases and J by 1 base, leaving 18 bases between them. DNA for the CDR3: TGTGCCAGCAGCAAAGTCGGCCGAGGAGGCAGCAATCAGCCCCAGCATTTT. The encoded protein is CASSKVGRGGSNQPQHF.

V and J are TRBV5-6 and TRBJ2-7; D possibly matches TRBD1 or TRBD2 (6 bases each). CDR1 and CDR2 (germline): SGHDT, YYEEEE. Deletions cut 6 bases from V and 1 base from J, with 20 bases between. CDR3 length equals 16 residues. CDR3 DNA: TGTGCCAGCACCACGAGGGGGGCACCAGGGTCCTACGAGCAGTACTTC. It specifies CASTTRGAPGSYEQYF. Complete variable domain (other parts from reference TRBV5-6 and TRBJ2-7): DAGVTQSPTHLIKTRGQQVTLRCSPKSGHDTVSWYQQALGQGPQFIFQYYEEEERQRGNFPDRFSGHQFPNYSSELNVNALLLGDSALYLCASTTRGAPGSYEQYFGPGTRLTVT.

In this sample, this clone turned up a few times. The V and J genes are TRBV10-1 and TRBJ1-1; D is undetermined. Trimming left V 10 bases short and J 1 base short, with 10 bases between. The CDR3 has 12 residues. CDR1 and CDR2 from the germline V gene are WNHNN and SYGVQD (reference sequence). CDR3: CATAPQNTEAFF. CDR3 sequence (DNA): TGCGCCACCGCCCCTCAGAACACTGAAGCTTTCTTT.